This T cell receptor (beta chain) was recorded in a study of early T cells in non-severe SARS-CoV-2 infection. This CDR3 spans 11 amino acids. Trimming removed 6 bases from V and 10 bases from J, with 10 bases in between. TCRdb recomputed calls from the 5' RACE reads with MiXCR, one row per CDR3 protein. This table holds about 77,000 distinct CDR3 sequences, around 10% found once. The clonotype comes from an adult who was a healthcare worker with PCR-confirmed SARS-CoV-2 infection or an uninfected control (not recorded which). The donor label of this sample is uncertain. The chain employs TRBV12-3 or TRBV12-4 and TRBJ2-1; no clear D. The sequencing here drew on whole blood, taken at baseline. CDR3 DNA: TGTGCCAGCAGCTACCTCTACGAGCAGTTCTTC. Its protein product is CASSYLYEQFF.